This T cell receptor beta chain was obtained from a study of CD8+ T cells in alopecia areata. Both CD4+ and CD8+ T cells were separated by sorting PBMCs. RNA extraction and reverse transcription yielded cDNA as sequencing template. TCRdb's copy holds only in-frame clones and misses some; the assay was immunoSEQ multiplex PCR. The sample records around 35,000 clones, 55% being singletons. Input material: NKG2D-high CD8+ T cells sorted from blood. The clonotype was recovered from a human donor with alopecia areata.

For the CDR3, the DNA is TGTGCCATCACTAAGACAGGGATCGACTATGGCTACACCTTC. This translates into CAITKTGIDYGYTF. The chain links TRBV10-3 to TRBJ1-2, with 7 bases matching TRBD1. V dropped 7 bases and J dropped 3; count of bases not matched to a gene: 8. The CDR3 runs 14 residues. Germline lookup yields CDR1 ENHRY and CDR2 SYGVKD.